A single sample is the source of the 15 T cell receptor beta chains below, sequenced in a study of identical twins. TCRdb called the 5' RACE reads again in MiXCR, with one record for every CDR3 protein. The sample lists 690,000 or so distinct CDR3 sequences, less than 10% occurring once. This same sample was also taken into another study, of yellow fever vaccine responses in identical twins.

Sequenced material: PBMCs. All receptors come from a young woman in good health.

This clonotype came up a few times. This chain links TRBV28 with TRBJ1-6; D gene unclear. The germline V gene encodes CDR1 MDHEN and CDR2 SYDVKM. V was cut by 4 bases and J by 9 bases, with 7 bases left in between. The CDR3 extends over 12 amino acids. This CDR3 is CASSSIISPLHF. DNA for the CDR3: TGTGCCAGCAGTTCAATAATTTCACCCCTCCACTTT.

The chain uses TRBV5-1 and TRBJ2-3; TRBD2 agrees at 8 bases. J gave up 3 bases and V 0 bases, and 6 bases lay outside the gene matches. This CDR3 has 16 residues. Germline CDR1 is SGHRS and CDR2 is YFSETQ. Here the CDR3 DNA reads TGCGCCAGCAGCTTGGATACTAGCGGCCTTACAGATACGCAGTATTTT. The encoded protein is CASSLDTSGLTDTQYF.

The chain links TRBV5-1 to TRBJ2-5, with D unresolved. Germline lookup yields CDR1 SGHRS and CDR2 YFSETQ. The CDR3 is 14 amino acids. The V gene lost 4 bases and the J gene lost 5 bases, with 15 bases spanning the gap. CDR3 nucleotides: TGCGCCAGCAGCCGGGCGCGCAAGGTCGAGACCCAGTACTTC. Translation gives CASSRARKVETQYF.

This clonotype was observed at least ten times. The gene calls are TRBV7-9 and TRBJ1-6, with D uncertain. The CDR3 loop spans 12 amino acids. Per germline, CDR1 SEHNR and CDR2 FQNEAQ (reference sequence). V lost 5 bases, J lost 5 bases, and 4 bases lay in between. The CDR3 loop reads CASSPNNSPLHF. The CDR3 region has the DNA TGTGCCAGCAGCCCAAATAATTCACCCCTCCACTTT.

This clonotype was picked up a small number of times. The chain is built from TRBV20-1 and TRBJ2-1; D is possibly TRBD1 or TRBD2 (5 bases each). The CDR3 sequence is 14 residues long. CDR1 DFQATT and CDR2 SNEGSKA come from the germline V gene (reference sequence). The V and J ends lost 2 bases and 1 base respectively, with 9 bases between them. The CDR3 is CSARFGGSYNEQFF. For the CDR3, the DNA is TGCAGTGCTAGATTTGGGGGTTCCTACAATGAGCAGTTCTTC.

This clonotype came up a few times. The V and J genes are TRBV15 and TRBJ2-1, with TRBD2 identical over 7 bases. The CDR3 has 14 residues. Germline CDR1 and CDR2: LNHNV and YYDKDF (reference sequence). V lost 3 bases to trimming and J lost 5 bases; unmatched junction nucleotides: 4. The CDR3 protein is CATSSTGTNNEQFF. The DNA of the CDR3 is TGTGCCACCAGCAGTACCGGGACTAACAATGAGCAGTTCTTC.

This sequence joins TRBV29-1 and TRBJ1-1; D is uncertain. The V gene's germline CDR1 is SQVTM and CDR2 ANQGSEA. Trimming pared 6 bases from V and 5 bases from J, leaving 13 bases between. The CDR3 is 12 residues long. CDR3: CSVYGSLTEAFF. In DNA form, the CDR3 reads TGCAGCGTGTATGGATCCTTGACTGAAGCTTTCTTT.

This clonotype was detected many times. The gene calls are TRBV7-9 and TRBJ2-7; the match to TRBD2 covers 9 bases. The CDR3 length is 13 residues. CDR1 is SEHNR, CDR2 FQNEAQ, per germline (reference sequence). V trimming: 3 bases; J trimming: 6 bases; junction bases outside the gene matches: 3. Here the CDR3 DNA reads TGTGCCAGCAGCTTGGGCGGGAGGGTCGAGCAGTACTTC. It translates to CASSLGGRVEQYF.

This clonotype was counted between two and nine times. V and J are TRBV20-1 and TRBJ2-7, with 8 bases lining up with TRBD1. The germline V gene has CDR1 DFQATT and CDR2 SNEGSKA (reference sequence). This CDR3 region has 13 residues. V trimming: 6 bases; J trimming: 2 bases; junction bases outside the gene matches: 6. The CDR3 DNA sequence: TGCAGTGCCCTGGGACAGGCCGCCTACGAGCAGTACTTC. This translates into CSALGQAAYEQYF.

V usage is TRBV28 and J usage is TRBJ2-1; 7 bases match TRBD2. The CDR3 has 14 residues. V lost 8 bases and J lost 6; bases outside the gene matches: 10. Germline V gene lookup returns CDR1 MDHEN and CDR2 SYDVKM. CDR3 DNA sequence: TGTGCCAGCGTCACCGGGAGGCATGGCAATGAGCAGTTCTTC. Translating gives CASVTGRHGNEQFF.

J is TRBJ1-1 and V is TRBV5-6; D not resolved. Trimming stripped 0 bases from V and 6 bases from J, with 15 bases between. The CDR3 contains 15 residues. Germline lookup yields CDR1 SGHDT and CDR2 YYEEEE. Here the CDR3 DNA reads TGTGCCAGCAGCTTGGGTGGCCGCAGTGGCGCTGAAGCTTTCTTT. Translation: CASSLGGRSGAEAFF.

This clonotype has a handful of counts. The chain is built from TRBV4-1 and TRBJ2-3; D is ambiguous. The germline V gene encodes CDR1 MGHRA and CDR2 YSYEKL. The CDR3 spans 13 residues. V was shortened by 1 base and J by 6 bases, with 8 bases between the two germline ends. The CDR3 here is CASSQVEVDTQYF. For the CDR3, the DNA is TGCGCCAGCAGCCAAGTTGAGGTTGATACGCAGTATTTT.

There are many counts of this clonotype. The chain is built from TRBV29-1 and TRBJ2-1, with a tentative D call TRBD2 (5 bases). The germline CDR1 and CDR2 sequences are SQVTM and ANQGSEA. Between the trimmed V and J ends, which lost 5 bases and 0 bases, there was a span of 11 bases. The CDR3 runs to 14 residues. For the CDR3, the DNA is TGCAGCGTTTTCGAAGGGAGCTCCTACAATGAGCAGTTCTTC. It encodes CSVFEGSSYNEQFF.

The sample holds a few counts of this clonotype. V usage is TRBV12-3 or TRBV12-4 and J usage is TRBJ1-4, with D possibly being TRBD1 (6 bases). V lost 6 bases and J 7 bases, leaving 12 bases between the germline ends. The CDR3 consists of 13 residues. CDR3 sequence (DNA): TGTGCCAGCAGCCTTCGGACAGCTGAAAAACTGTTTTTT. This codes for CASSLRTAEKLFF.

V usage is TRBV11-1 and J usage is TRBJ1-1; D uncertain. The CDR3 is made up of 14 amino acids. Germline-derived CDR1 and CDR2 are SGHAT and FQDESV (reference sequence). Trimming left V 7 bases short and J 0 bases short, with 12 bases between. Written as DNA, the CDR3 is TGTGCCAGCAATCCCTTCGACCTGAACACTGAAGCTTTCTTT. It encodes CASNPFDLNTEAFF.